These T cell receptor beta chains were read from a single sample in a study of CD8 T cells in ankylosing spondylitis. TCRdb itself ran the 5' RACE reads through MiXCR, one entry per CDR3 protein. Among approximately 150,000 distinct CDR3 sequences listed, 9.5% to 10% were seen once. Input material: blood, either unsorted or a sorted T cell fraction (not recorded which). The receptors derive from a female donor with ankylosing spondylitis or in good health (not recorded which). Both conserved end residues are part of each CDR3. A D gene is named only where the DNA matches it firmly. Rows give clone size only sometimes, using once, few, many, or a class for an expanded clone.

>TRBV5-4|TRBD1|TRBJ1-4|few|15
CASSLSGQGREKLFF
TGTGCCAGCAGTTTATCGGGACAGGGGAGAGAAAAACTGTTTTTT
>TRBV4-3|NA|TRBJ2-1|many|15
CASSQAGSDYNEQFF
TGCGCCAGCAGCCAAGCAGGGTCCGACTACAATGAGCAGTTCTTC
>TRBV28|NA|TRBJ2-5|NA|14
CASSPWGLGETQYF
TGTGCCAGCAGTCCGTGGGGTTTGGGGGAGACCCAGTACTTC
>TRBV6-1|NA|TRBJ2-7|NA|16
CASSVEGGGVSYEQYF
TGTGCCAGCAGTGTGGAGGGCGGCGGTGTCTCCTACGAGCAGTACTTC
>TRBV28|TRBD2|TRBJ2-5|few|14
CASSAPGTRETQYF
TGTGCCAGCAGTGCCCCCGGGACTAGGGAGACCCAGTACTTC
>TRBV4-3|NA|TRBJ2-7|many|14
CASSQEAGTYEQYF
TGCGCCAGCAGCCAAGAGGCCGGAACCTACGAGCAGTACTTC
>TRBV7-9|NA|TRBJ2-7|few|11
CASRGLDEQYF
TGTGCCAGCAGGGGGTTGGACGAGCAGTACTTC
>TRBV7-8|NA|TRBJ2-1|NA|16
CASSLLGTSEANEQFF
TGTGCCAGCAGCCTGCTAGGGACTTCTGAGGCGAATGAGCAGTTCTTC
>TRBV24-1|NA|TRBJ2-7|NA|15
CATSDSTGRFDEQYF
TGTGCCACCAGTGATAGCACAGGGAGGTTTGACGAGCAGTACTTC
>TRBV4-3|TRBD1|TRBJ2-5|many|15
CASSQGSGTEETQYF
TGCGCCAGCAGCCAAGGATCCGGGACAGAAGAGACCCAGTACTTC